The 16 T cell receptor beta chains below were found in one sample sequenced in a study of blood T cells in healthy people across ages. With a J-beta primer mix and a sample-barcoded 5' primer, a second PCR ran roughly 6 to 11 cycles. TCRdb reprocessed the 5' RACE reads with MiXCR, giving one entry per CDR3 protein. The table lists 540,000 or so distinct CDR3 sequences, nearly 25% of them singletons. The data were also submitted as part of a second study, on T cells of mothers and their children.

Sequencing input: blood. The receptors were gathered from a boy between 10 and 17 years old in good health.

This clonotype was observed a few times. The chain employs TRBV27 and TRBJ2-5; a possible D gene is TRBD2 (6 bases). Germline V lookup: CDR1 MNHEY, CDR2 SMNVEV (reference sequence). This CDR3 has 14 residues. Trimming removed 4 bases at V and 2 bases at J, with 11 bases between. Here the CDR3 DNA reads TGTGCCAGCAGTTCCGGGACTCGGCAAGAGACCCAGTACTTC. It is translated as CASSSGTRQETQYF.

CDR3 loop: CASSPGPANYGYTF. The CDR3, as DNA: TGTGCCAGCAGTCCGGGGCCGGCGAACTATGGCTACACCTTC. The gene calls are TRBV12-3 or TRBV12-4 and TRBJ1-2; TRBD1 might be the D (5 bases). Trimming took 5 bases from V and 2 from J, leaving 12 bases between them. This CDR3 is built from 14 residues.

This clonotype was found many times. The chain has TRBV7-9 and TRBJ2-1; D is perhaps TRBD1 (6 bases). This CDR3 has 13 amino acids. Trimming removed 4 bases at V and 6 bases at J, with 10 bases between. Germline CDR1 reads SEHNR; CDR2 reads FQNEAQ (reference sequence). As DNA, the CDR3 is TGTGCCAGCAGCTCAACAGGGTTCAATGAGCAGTTCTTC. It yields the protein CASSSTGFNEQFF.

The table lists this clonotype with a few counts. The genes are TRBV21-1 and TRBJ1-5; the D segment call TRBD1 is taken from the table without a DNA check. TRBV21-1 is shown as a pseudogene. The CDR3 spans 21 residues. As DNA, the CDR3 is TGTGCCAGCAGCAAAGTTGGGTTTTGGGGGGCCCGGGGGTGTTGCGATCAGCCCCAGCATTTT. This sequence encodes CASSKVGFWGARGCCDQPQHF.

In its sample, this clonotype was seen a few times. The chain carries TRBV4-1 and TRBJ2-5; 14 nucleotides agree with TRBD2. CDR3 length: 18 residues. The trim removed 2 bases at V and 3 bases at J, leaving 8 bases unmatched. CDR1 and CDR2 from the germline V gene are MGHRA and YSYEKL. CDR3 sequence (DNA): TGCGCCAGCAGCCAAACCTTTTCGGGACTAGCGGGAGAAGAGACCCAGTACTTC. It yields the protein CASSQTFSGLAGEETQYF.

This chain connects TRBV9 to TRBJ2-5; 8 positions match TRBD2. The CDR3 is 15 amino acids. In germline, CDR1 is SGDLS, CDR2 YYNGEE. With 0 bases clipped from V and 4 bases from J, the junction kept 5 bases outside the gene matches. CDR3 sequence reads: CASSVDSGGGETQYF. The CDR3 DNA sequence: TGTGCCAGCAGCGTAGATTCGGGAGGGGGAGAGACCCAGTACTTC.

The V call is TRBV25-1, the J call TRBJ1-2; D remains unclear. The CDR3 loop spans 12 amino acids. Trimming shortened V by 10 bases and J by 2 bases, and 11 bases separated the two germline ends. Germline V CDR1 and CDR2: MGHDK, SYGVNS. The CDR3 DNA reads TGTGCCACTCTACAGAGAAACTATGGCTACACCTTC. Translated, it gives CATLQRNYGYTF.

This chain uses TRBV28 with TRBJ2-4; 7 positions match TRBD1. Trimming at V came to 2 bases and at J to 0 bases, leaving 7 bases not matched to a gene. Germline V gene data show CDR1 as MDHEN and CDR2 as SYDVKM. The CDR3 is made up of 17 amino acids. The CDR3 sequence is CASSLRTGWLAKNIQYF. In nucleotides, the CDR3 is TGTGCCAGCAGTTTAAGGACAGGATGGCTAGCCAAAAACATTCAGTACTTC.

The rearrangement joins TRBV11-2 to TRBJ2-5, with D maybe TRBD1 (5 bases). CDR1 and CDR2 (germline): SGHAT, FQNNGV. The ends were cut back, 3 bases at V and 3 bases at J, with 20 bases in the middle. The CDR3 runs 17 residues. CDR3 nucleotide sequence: TGTGCCAGCAGCTTTGAGGATTTTGGCAGGGCGAAAGAGACCCAGTACTTC. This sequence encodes CASSFEDFGRAKETQYF.

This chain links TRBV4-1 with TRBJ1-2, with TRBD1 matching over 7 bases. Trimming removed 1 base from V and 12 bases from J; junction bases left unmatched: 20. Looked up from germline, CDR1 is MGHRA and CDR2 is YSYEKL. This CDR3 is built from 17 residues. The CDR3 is CASSQVGRDRSEKGNTF. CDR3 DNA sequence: TGCGCCAGCAGCCAAGTAGGGCGGGACAGATCGGAAAAGGGTAACACCTTC.

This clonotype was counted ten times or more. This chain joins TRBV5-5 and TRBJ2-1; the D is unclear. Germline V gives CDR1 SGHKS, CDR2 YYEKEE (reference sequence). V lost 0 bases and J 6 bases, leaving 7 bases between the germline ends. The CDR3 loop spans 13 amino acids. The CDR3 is CASSLDQSNEQFF. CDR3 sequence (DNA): TGTGCCAGCAGCTTGGATCAGAGCAATGAGCAGTTCTTC.

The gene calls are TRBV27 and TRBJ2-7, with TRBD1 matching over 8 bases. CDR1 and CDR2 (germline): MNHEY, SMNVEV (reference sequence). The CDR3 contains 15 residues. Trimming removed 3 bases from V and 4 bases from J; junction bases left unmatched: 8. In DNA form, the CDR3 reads TGTGCCAGCAGTTTTAGCAGGGGGCAGTTGTACGAGCAGTACTTC. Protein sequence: CASSFSRGQLYEQYF.

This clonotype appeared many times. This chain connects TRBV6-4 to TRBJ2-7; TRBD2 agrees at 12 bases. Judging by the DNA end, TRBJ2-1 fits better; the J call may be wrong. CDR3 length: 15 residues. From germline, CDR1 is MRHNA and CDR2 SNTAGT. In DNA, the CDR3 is TGTGCCAGCAGAAAGCTAGCGGGGGGGATCAATGAGCAGTTCTTC. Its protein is CASRKLAGGINEQFF.

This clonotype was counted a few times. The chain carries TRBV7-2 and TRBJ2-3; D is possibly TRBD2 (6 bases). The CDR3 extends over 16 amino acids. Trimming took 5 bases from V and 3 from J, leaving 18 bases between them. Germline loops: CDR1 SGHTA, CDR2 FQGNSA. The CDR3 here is CASSPFFLGGTDTQYF. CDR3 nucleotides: TGTGCCAGCAGCCCCTTCTTTCTGGGGGGAACAGATACGCAGTATTTT.

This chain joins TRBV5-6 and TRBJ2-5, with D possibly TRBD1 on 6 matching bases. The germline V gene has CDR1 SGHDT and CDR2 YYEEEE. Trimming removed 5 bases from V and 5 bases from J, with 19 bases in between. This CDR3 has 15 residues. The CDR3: CASSGGHAKGETQYF. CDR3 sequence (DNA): TGTGCCAGCAGTGGGGGACACGCCAAAGGCGAGACCCAGTACTTC.

CDR3 sequence (DNA): TGTGCCAGCAGCCAAGAATGGGGCACTGAAGCTTTCTTT. It specifies CASSQEWGTEAFF. The chain has TRBV14 and TRBJ1-1; D remains unclear. The germline gives CDR1 SGHDN, CDR2 FVKESK. The V end was cut by 0 bases, the J end by 4 bases, with 6 bases between. CDR3 length: 13 residues.